The 10 T cell receptor beta chains listed next were all sequenced from one sample in a study of CD8 T cells in ankylosing spondylitis. TCRdb redid the calling of the 5' RACE reads with MiXCR, one entry per CDR3 protein. The sample includes 250,000 to 300,000 distinct CDR3 sequences, about 20% of them seen just once. Specimen: blood, either unsorted or a sorted T cell fraction (not recorded which). These receptors were obtained from a male donor with ankylosing spondylitis or in good health (not recorded which).

In its sample, this clonotype was seen a few times. The rearrangement uses TRBV5-1 and TRBJ2-1, with D perhaps TRBD1 (6 bases). The CDR3 spans 16 residues. Germline CDR1 is SGHRS and CDR2 is YFSETQ. The V end lost 4 bases, the J end lost 3 bases, and 17 bases lay between the germline ends. The CDR3, as DNA: TGCGCCAGCAGCCCCGTCGGACAGAGTAACTACAATGAGCAGTTCTTC. Its translation: CASSPVGQSNYNEQFF.

This clonotype was counted many times. The chain links TRBV12-3 or TRBV12-4 to TRBJ2-3; D perhaps matches TRBD2 (5 bases). The CDR3 runs to 13 residues. Trimming pared 1 base from V and 6 bases from J, leaving 8 bases between. The CDR3 is CASSLGLADTQYF. In DNA form, the CDR3 reads TGTGCCAGCAGTTTAGGCTTAGCGGATACGCAGTATTTT.

This clonotype was counted at least ten times. The chain recombines TRBV15 with TRBJ2-1; no clear D. The CDR3 loop spans 16 amino acids. The V and J ends lost 3 bases and 6 bases respectively, with 18 bases between them. Germline V CDR1 and CDR2: LNHNV, YYDKDF (reference sequence). CDR3 residues: CATSSTGPLIPNEQFF. The DNA of the CDR3 is TGTGCCACCAGCAGTACCGGACCCCTAATCCCCAATGAGCAGTTCTTC.

This clonotype has just a few counts. This sequence joins TRBV10-1 and TRBJ1-5; D is possibly TRBD1 (5 bases). This CDR3 has 14 residues. The V gene's germline CDR1 is WNHNN and CDR2 SYGVQD (reference sequence). The germline V and J ends were trimmed by 8 bases and 7 bases, with 18 bases remaining between them. This CDR3 is CASPNPGSGQPQHF. The CDR3 DNA sequence: TGCGCCAGCCCTAACCCAGGGTCGGGGCAGCCCCAGCATTTT.

The gene calls are TRBV12-3 or TRBV12-4 and TRBJ1-1, with a tentative D call TRBD1 (5 bases). The V end lost 3 bases, the J end lost 7 bases, and 9 bases lay between the germline ends. The CDR3 is 12 amino acids. For the CDR3, the DNA is TGTGCCAGCAGTTTTAACGGGGGTGAAGCTTTCTTT. Its protein is CASSFNGGEAFF.

This clonotype was detected a few times. The chain employs TRBV27 and TRBJ2-5; D is possibly TRBD1 (6 bases). The V end lost 5 bases, the J end lost 7 bases, and 17 bases lay between the germline ends. The CDR3 has 14 residues. Per germline, CDR1 MNHEY and CDR2 SMNVEV (reference sequence). Written as DNA, the CDR3 is TGTGCCAGCAGTCAGGGGTCTCCCCGAGGGACCCAGTACTTC. Translated: CASSQGSPRGTQYF.

V gene TRBV7-2 combines with J gene TRBJ2-3, with a weak D call TRBD2 (5 bases). Germline V gene data show CDR1 as SGHTA and CDR2 as FQGNSA. Between the trimmed V and J ends, which lost 4 bases and 0 bases, there was a span of 11 bases. The CDR3 runs 15 residues. The DNA for the CDR3 is TGTGCCAGCAGCTCCCGGGGATATAGCACAGATACGCAGTATTTT. Translation gives CASSSRGYSTDTQYF.

The V and J genes are TRBV20-1 and TRBJ2-3; 16 positions agree with TRBD2. The germline CDR1 and CDR2 sequences are DFQATT and SNEGSKA (reference sequence). The CDR3 spans 17 residues. Unmatched junction bases numbered 8, after V lost 6 bases and J lost 2 bases. The CDR3 protein is CSAPPGLAGGPTDTQYF. In nucleotides, the CDR3 is TGCAGTGCCCCCCCGGGACTAGCGGGGGGGCCCACAGATACGCAGTATTTT.

The chain recombines TRBV20-1 with TRBJ1-1; no clear D gene. This CDR3 has 16 amino acids. V was clipped by 6 bases and J by 4 bases, with 24 bases between them. Germline V gene sequence: CDR1 DFQATT, CDR2 SNEGSKA (reference sequence). CDR3: CSAFGPQLRVGTEAFF. CDR3 sequence (DNA): TGCAGTGCCTTCGGTCCCCAGTTGAGGGTTGGCACTGAAGCTTTCTTT.

Remarks on this clonotype: A read error may account for a junction end that differs from germline. The rearrangement uses TRBV6-1 and TRBJ1-2, with 7 positions matching TRBD1. This CDR3 has 14 residues. Germline V gives CDR1 MNHNS, CDR2 SASEGT. The CDR3 spells CASSQSGTVYSYTF. As DNA, the CDR3 is TGTGCCAGCAGTCAATCCGGGACAGTCTATAGCTACACCTTC.